One and the same sample provided the 5 T cell receptor beta chains below, sequenced in a study of control samples from healthy donors and cancer patients. Produced via immunoSEQ multiplex PCR; TCRdb's table is partial and in-frame only. The sample lists around 80,000 clones, nearly 90% seen once, with roughly 6% in the top ten. The sequencing sample was made of blood. The receptors originated from a man in his fifties in good health.

This clone was detected once. The chain employs TRBV11-2 and TRBJ2-7, with D tentatively TRBD2 (7 bases). V was cut by 5 bases and J by 6 bases, with 20 bases left in between. The CDR3 is 15 amino acids. Germline CDR1 reads SGHAT; CDR2 reads FQNNGV. The CDR3 region has the DNA TGTGCCAGCAGCGTAACGGGGGGCGGGTGGGCCGAGCAGTACTTC. Amino acids: CASSVTGGGWAEQYF.

The count of this clone is one. The chain carries TRBV27 and TRBJ2-7; TRBD2 agrees at 11 bases. CDR1 and CDR2 from the germline V gene are MNHEY and SMNVEV (reference sequence). The CDR3 runs to 16 residues. With 6 bases clipped from V and 2 bases from J, the junction kept 9 bases outside the gene matches. CDR3: CASSPIASGGPYEQYF. CDR3 nucleotide sequence: TGTGCCAGCAGCCCTATCGCTAGCGGGGGGCCCTACGAGCAGTACTTC.

The chain carries TRBV15 and TRBJ2-5; 11 bases map to TRBD2. Germline V gene lookup returns CDR1 LNHNV and CDR2 YYDKDF (reference sequence). Losses at the gene ends were 1 base for V and 0 bases for J; bases not matched to a gene: 7. The CDR3 has 18 amino acids. The CDR3 region is CATSRGLAGGGYQETQYF. DNA for the CDR3: TGTGCCACCAGCAGAGGTCTAGCGGGGGGCGGGTACCAAGAGACCCAGTACTTC.

The V gene is TRBV3-1 (or the pseudogene TRBV3-2), the J gene TRBJ2-1; TRBD1 or TRBD2 may be the D gene (5 bases each). Germline CDR1 reads LGHDT; CDR2 reads YNNKEL (reference sequence). V was pared by 6 bases and J by 5 bases, with 14 bases between. This CDR3 is built from 14 residues. The CDR3 DNA follows: TGTGCCAGCAGTCCCGGGACCATAAACAATGAGCAGTTCTTC. This sequence encodes CASSPGTINNEQFF.

J is TRBJ1-4 and V is TRBV30; 7 nucleotides align to TRBD1. CDR3 size: 14 residues. Germline CDR1 and CDR2: GTSNPN and SVGIG (reference sequence). Trimming took 2 bases from V and 8 from J; bases not matched to a gene: 8. The CDR3, as DNA: TGTGCCTGGAGTCACGACACACAGGGGGAAAAACTGTTTTTT. Translated, it gives CAWSHDTQGEKLFF. Full variable domain (missing parts from reference TRBV30 and TRBJ1-4): SQTIHQWPATLVQPVGSPLSLECTVEGTSNPNLYWYRQAAGRGLQLLFYSVGIGQISSEVPQNLSASRPQDRQFILSSKKLLLSDSGFYLCAWSHDTQGEKLFFGSGTQLSVL.